This T cell receptor beta chain is drawn from a study of CD8 T cells in Susac syndrome. Study-level findings and limits: An acknowledgment was made by the study that its TCR sequencing and HLA analysis involved relatively few individuals.

Regarding this clonotype: Its antigen remains unknown.

The authors sequenced TCR beta from blood CD8+ and CD4+ T cells. TEMRA cells were FACS-enriched, unlike CD8+ and CD4+ T cells, which were negatively isolated. V was cut by 5 bases and J by 5 bases, with 18 bases left in between. Per the germline V gene, CDR1 is SEHNR and CDR2 is FQNEAQ (reference sequence). The CDR3 extends over 15 amino acids. RNA was extracted with the RNeasy kit, and a quantity of roughly 0.5 to 1 ug was reverse transcribed using random hexamers. With immunoSEQ multiplex PCR, TCR beta CDR3 was amplified across 54 Vbeta and 13 Jbeta. One entry per CDR3 protein, called by TCRdb with MiXCR from the immunoSEQ multiplex PCR reads. The sample contains 120,000 or so distinct CDR3 sequences, 85% to 95% of which appear only once.

J is TRBJ2-5 and V is TRBV7-9; a weak D match, TRBD1 (7 bases). Material: CD4+ T cells from PBMCs. This sequence was found in a human donor with multiple sclerosis. CDR3 protein: CASSTPEGAHETQYF. The CDR3 DNA follows: TGTGCCAGCAGCACCCCGGAGGGGGCGCATGAGACCCAGTACTTC.